This T cell receptor (beta chain) was obtained from a study of blood T cell repertoires in COVID-19. Original processing methods: Reference gene primer amplification yielded estimated nucleated cell counts. Here immunoSEQ multiplex PCR was the method, and the copy in TCRdb shows in-frame clones only, minus some. For V, J and clone size, that table is used; D and trimming come from the DNA. The sample records about 45,000 clones, approximately 87% being singletons. The origin of this receptor is a human donor in a cohort sampled during active COVID-19. Sequencing was carried out using peripheral blood.

The CDR3: CASSSDGGSYYEQYF. The CDR3, as DNA: TGTGCCAGCAGCTCAGATGGGGGGAGCTACTACGAGCAGTACTTC. The chain recombines TRBV7-9 with TRBJ2-7; a possible D gene is TRBD2 (6 bases). Germline CDR1 and CDR2: SEHNR and FQNEAQ (reference sequence). V was cut by 4 bases and J by 3 bases, with 16 bases left in between. CDR3 length: 15 amino acids.